The clone carrying this T cell receptor beta chain was observed a few times. The record originates from a study of shared clonotypes between healthy human individuals. At the deep level, the assay was run. Ten immunoSEQ deep assay plates held the unsorted PBMC DNA. The data were produced by immunoSEQ multiplex PCR, yet TCRdb's version contains in-frame clones alone and is incomplete. The sample holds some 470,000 clones; 75% to 85% are singletons and the top ten take approximately 13%. V lost 2 bases and J lost 6; bases outside the gene matches: 2. Germline assignment: CDR1 SNHLY and CDR2 FYNNEI. The CDR3 runs to 14 residues.

The chain has TRBV2 and TRBJ2-7; 12 bases match TRBD2. The sequencing sample was made of PBMCs. This TCR was recovered from a woman between 35 and 50 years old in good health. Some clones in this sample may be carry-over from other donors' samples. Here the CDR3 DNA reads TGTGCCAGCAGTGAACAACTAGCGGGAGGCGAGCAGTACTTC. Its protein is CASSEQLAGGEQYF.